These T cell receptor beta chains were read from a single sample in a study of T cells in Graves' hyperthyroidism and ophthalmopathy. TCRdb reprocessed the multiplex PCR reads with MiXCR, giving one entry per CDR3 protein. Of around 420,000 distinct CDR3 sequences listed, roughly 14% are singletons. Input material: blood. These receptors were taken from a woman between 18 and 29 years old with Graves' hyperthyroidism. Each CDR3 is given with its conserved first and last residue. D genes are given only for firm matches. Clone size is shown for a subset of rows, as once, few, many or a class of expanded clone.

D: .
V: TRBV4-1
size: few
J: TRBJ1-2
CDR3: CASSPDTELYGYTF
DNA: TGCGCCAGCAGCCCTGACACGGAGCTCTATGGCTACACCTTC

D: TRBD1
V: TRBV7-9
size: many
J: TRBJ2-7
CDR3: CASSPTRTGRPSYEQYF
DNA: TGTGCCAGCAGCCCCACTCGGACAGGGAGACCCTCCTACGAGCAGTACTTC

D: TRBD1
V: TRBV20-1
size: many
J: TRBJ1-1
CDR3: CSARGPGGFPMNTEAFF
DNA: TGCAGTGCTAGAGGCCCAGGGGGATTCCCTATGAACACTGAAGCTTTCTTT

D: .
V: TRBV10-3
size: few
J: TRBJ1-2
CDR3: CAITTDINYGYTF
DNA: TGTGCCATCACCACGGACATAAACTATGGCTACACCTTC

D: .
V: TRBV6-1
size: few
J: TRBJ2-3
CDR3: CASSTRGGRSTDTQYF
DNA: TGTGCCAGCAGTACCCGCGGGGGCCGAAGCACAGATACGCAGTATTTT

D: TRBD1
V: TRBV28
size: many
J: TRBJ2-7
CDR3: CASQGGGTGGYEQYF
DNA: TGTGCCAGCCAAGGAGGCGGGACAGGGGGCTACGAGCAGTACTTC

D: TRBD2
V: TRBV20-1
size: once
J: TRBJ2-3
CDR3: CSARGAGGARDTQYF
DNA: TGCAGTGCTAGAGGGGCCGGGGGGGCCAGGGATACGCAGTATTTT

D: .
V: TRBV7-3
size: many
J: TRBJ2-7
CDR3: CASSKGTAASYEQYF
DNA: TGTGCCAGCAGCAAAGGGACCGCCGCCTCCTACGAGCAGTACTTC

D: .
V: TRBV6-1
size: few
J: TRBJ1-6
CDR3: CASILRDNSPLHF
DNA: TGTGCCAGCATCCTACGGGATAATTCACCCCTCCACTTT

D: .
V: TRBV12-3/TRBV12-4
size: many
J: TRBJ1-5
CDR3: CASSLAQGGFQPQHF
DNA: TGTGCCAGCAGTTTAGCGCAGGGAGGTTTCCAGCCCCAGCATTTT

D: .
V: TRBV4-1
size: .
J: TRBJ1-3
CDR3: CASSQEILSGNTIYF
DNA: TGCGCCAGCAGCCAAGAAATCCTCTCTGGAAACACCATATATTTT

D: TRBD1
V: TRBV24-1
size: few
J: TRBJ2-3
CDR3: CATSDPRIQGASTDTQYF
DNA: TGTGCCACCAGTGACCCCCGAATACAGGGGGCGAGCACAGATACGCAGTATTTT

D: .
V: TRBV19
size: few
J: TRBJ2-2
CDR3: CASTRTNTGELFF
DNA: TGTGCCAGTACCAGGACGAACACCGGGGAGCTGTTTTTT

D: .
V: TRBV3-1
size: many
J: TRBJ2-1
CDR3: CASSQGGRESLSYNEQFF
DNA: TGTGCCAGCAGCCAAGGAGGCAGGGAGTCCCTCTCCTACAATGAGCAGTTCTTC

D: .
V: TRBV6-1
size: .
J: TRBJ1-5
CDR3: CASTERGGHSNQPQHF
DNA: TGTGCCAGCACCGAGAGGGGCGGACATAGCAATCAGCCCCAGCATTTT

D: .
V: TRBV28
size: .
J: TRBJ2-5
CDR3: CASSLGGARETQYF
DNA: TGTGCCAGCAGTTTGGGCGGAGCCCGGGAGACCCAGTACTTC

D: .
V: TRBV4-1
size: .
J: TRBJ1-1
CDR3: CASRGMVGLNTEAFF
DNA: TGCGCCAGCAGAGGGATGGTGGGGCTGAACACTGAAGCTTTCTTT

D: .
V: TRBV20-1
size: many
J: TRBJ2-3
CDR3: CSARDRFAISTDTQYF
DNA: TGCAGTGCTAGAGATCGATTTGCGATAAGCACAGATACGCAGTATTTT

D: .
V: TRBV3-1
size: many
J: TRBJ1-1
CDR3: CASSQDAAYHTEAFF
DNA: TGTGCCAGCAGCCAGGACGCGGCGTATCACACTGAAGCTTTCTTT

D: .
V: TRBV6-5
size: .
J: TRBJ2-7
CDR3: CASSYSVEQYF
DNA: TGTGCCAGCAGTTACTCGGTCGAGCAGTACTTC

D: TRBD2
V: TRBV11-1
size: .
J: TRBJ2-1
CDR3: CASSVPRGGSSGKLSSYNEQFF
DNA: TGTGCCAGCAGCGTCCCCCGGGGGGGATCCAGCGGGAAATTAAGCTCCTACAATGAGCAGTTCTTC

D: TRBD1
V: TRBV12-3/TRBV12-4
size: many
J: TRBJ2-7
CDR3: CASRTVTGGDSYEQYF
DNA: TGTGCCAGCAGGACGGTGACAGGGGGCGACTCCTACGAGCAGTACTTC

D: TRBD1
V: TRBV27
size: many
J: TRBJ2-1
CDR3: CASTDRGPGLSIPKYNEQFF
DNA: TGTGCCAGTACGGACAGGGGCCCGGGACTATCGATACCAAAATACAATGAGCAGTTCTTC

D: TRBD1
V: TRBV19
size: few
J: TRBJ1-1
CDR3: CACDRTGKKETEAFF
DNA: TGTGCCTGCGACCGGACAGGTAAGAAGGAGACTGAAGCTTTCTTT

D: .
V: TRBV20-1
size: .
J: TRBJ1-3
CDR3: CSARPYSGNTIYF
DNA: TGCAGTGCTAGACCGTACTCTGGAAACACCATATATTTT

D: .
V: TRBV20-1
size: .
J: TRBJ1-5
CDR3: CSAGRDSNQPQHF
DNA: TGCAGTGCGGGCCGGGACAGCAATCAGCCCCAGCATTTT

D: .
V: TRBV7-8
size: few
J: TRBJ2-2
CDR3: CASSPNRTPVRGPGELFF
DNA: TGTGCCAGCAGCCCTAACAGGACTCCGGTGAGGGGCCCCGGGGAGCTGTTTTTT

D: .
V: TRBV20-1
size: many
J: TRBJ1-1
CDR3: CSAWGAMNTEAFF
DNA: TGCAGTGCGTGGGGGGCCATGAACACTGAAGCTTTCTTT

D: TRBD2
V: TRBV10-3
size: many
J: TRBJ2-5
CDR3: CAISPRDYGETQYF
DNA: TGTGCCATCAGCCCCCGGGACTACGGGGAGACCCAGTACTTC

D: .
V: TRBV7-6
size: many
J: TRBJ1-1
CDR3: CASSLSVQNTEAFF
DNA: TGTGCCAGCAGCTTGTCCGTACAGAACACTGAAGCTTTCTTT

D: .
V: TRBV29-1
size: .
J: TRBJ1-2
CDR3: CSVEPGNYGYTF
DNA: TGCAGCGTTGAACCGGGTAACTATGGCTACACCTTC

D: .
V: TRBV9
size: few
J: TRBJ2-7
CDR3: CASSVEDRSGEQYF
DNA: TGTGCCAGCAGCGTAGAAGATCGGTCGGGCGAGCAGTACTTC

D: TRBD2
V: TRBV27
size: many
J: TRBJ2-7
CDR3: CASGLAGDHYEQYF
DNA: TGTGCCAGCGGCTTAGCGGGGGACCACTACGAGCAGTACTTC

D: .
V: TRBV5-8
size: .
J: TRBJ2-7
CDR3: CASSPRQAPHPYEQYF
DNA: TGTGCCAGCAGCCCCCGACAGGCACCACACCCTTACGAGCAGTACTTC

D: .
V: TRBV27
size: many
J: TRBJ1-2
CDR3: CASSLRKDRLLGYGYTF
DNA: TGTGCCAGCAGTTTACGCAAGGACCGGCTTTTGGGCTATGGCTACACCTTC

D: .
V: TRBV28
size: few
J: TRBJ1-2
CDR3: CASSPPGGASFVYTF
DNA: TGTGCCAGCAGTCCCCCTGGGGGGGCCTCGTTTGTCTACACCTTC

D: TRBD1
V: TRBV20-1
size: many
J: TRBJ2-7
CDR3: CSVLSAGGYEQYF
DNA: TGCAGTGTCCTCTCGGCAGGGGGATACGAGCAGTACTTC

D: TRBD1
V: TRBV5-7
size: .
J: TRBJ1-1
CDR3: CASSSPGQGDTEAFF
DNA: TGTGCCAGCAGCTCCCCGGGACAGGGAGACACTGAAGCTTTCTTT

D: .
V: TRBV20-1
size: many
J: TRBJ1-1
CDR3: CSARVPGARAFF
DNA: TGCAGTGCTAGAGTCCCAGGGGCTCGGGCTTTCTTT

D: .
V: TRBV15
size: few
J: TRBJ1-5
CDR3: CATSRLDLERPEPNQPQHF
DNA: TGTGCCACCAGCCGTCTTGACCTGGAGAGGCCAGAGCCCAATCAGCCCCAGCATTTT

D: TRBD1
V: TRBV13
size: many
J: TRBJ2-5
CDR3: CASSPRDSQETQYF
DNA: TGTGCCAGCAGCCCCCGGGACAGTCAAGAGACCCAGTACTTC

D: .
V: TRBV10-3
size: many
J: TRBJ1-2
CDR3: CAISDGAPYGYTF
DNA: TGTGCCATCAGTGACGGGGCGCCTTATGGCTACACCTTC

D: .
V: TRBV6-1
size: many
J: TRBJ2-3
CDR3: CARWGDTQYF
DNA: TGTGCCAGGTGGGGGGATACGCAGTATTTT

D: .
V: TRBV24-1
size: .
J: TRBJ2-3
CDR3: CATSDRDLGTDTQYF
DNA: TGTGCCACCAGTGACCGGGACTTGGGAACAGATACGCAGTATTTT

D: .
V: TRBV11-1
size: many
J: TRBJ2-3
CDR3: CASSLRSLHSTDTQYF
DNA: TGTGCCAGCAGCTTAAGGAGCCTTCATAGCACAGATACGCAGTATTTT

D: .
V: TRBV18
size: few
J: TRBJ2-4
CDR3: CASSPWDSRAKNIQYF
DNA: TGTGCCAGCTCACCGTGGGACTCGCGTGCCAAAAACATTCAGTACTTC

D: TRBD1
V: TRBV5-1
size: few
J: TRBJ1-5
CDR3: CASSIGTGGTQPQHF
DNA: TGCGCCAGCAGCATCGGGACAGGGGGCACTCAGCCCCAGCATTTT

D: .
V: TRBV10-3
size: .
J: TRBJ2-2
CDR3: CATYPNTGELFF
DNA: TGTGCCACCTACCCGAACACCGGGGAGCTGTTTTTT

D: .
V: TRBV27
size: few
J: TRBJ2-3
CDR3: CASSRLSDTQYF
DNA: TGTGCCAGCAGTCGACTTTCAGATACGCAGTATTTT

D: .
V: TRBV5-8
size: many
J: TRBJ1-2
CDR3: CASSLESPYGYTF
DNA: TGTGCCAGCAGCTTGGAGAGCCCATATGGCTACACCTTC

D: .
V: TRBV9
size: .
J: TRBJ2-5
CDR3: CASRVGPGSETQYF
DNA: TGTGCCAGCAGAGTAGGGCCAGGGTCGGAGACCCAGTACTTC

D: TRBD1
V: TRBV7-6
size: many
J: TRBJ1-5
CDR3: CASSLWGTGRHRQPQHF
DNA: TGTGCCAGCAGCTTATGGGGGACAGGGCGTCACCGTCAGCCCCAGCATTTT

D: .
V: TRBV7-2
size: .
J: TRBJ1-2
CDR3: CASSWGEANYGYTF
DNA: TGTGCCAGCAGCTGGGGGGAGGCTAACTATGGCTACACCTTC

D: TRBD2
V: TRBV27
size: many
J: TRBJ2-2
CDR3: CASSPRTSGSITGELFF
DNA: TGTGCCAGCAGTCCTCGGACTAGCGGGAGCATTACCGGGGAGCTGTTTTTT

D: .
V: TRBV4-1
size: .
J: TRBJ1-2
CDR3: CASSSTGRGTGYTF
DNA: TGCGCCAGCAGCTCCACGGGCAGAGGTACAGGCTACACCTTC